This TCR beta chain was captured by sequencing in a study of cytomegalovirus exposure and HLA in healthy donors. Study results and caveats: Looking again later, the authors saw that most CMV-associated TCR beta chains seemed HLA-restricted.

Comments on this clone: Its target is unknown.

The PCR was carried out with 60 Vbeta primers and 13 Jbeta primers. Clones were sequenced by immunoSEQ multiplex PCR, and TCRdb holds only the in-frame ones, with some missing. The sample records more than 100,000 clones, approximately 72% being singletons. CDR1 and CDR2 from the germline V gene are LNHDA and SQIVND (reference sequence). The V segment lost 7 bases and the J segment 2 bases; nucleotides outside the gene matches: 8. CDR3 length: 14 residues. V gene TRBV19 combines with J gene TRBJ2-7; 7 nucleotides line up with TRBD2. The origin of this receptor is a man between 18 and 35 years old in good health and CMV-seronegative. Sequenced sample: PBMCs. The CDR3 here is CASKGGSNPYEQYF. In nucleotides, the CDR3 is TGTGCCAGTAAAGGCGGGAGCAACCCCTACGAGCAGTACTTC.